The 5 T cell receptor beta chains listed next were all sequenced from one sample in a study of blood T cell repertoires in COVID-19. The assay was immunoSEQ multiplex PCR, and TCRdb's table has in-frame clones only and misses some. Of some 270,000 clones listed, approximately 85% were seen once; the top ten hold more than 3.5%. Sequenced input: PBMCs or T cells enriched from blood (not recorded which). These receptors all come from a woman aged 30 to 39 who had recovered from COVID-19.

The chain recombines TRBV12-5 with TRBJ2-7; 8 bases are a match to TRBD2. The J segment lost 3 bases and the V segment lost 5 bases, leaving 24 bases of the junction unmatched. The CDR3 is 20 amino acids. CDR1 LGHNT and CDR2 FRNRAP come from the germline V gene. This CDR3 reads CASGPPSSGRSWGGSYEQYF. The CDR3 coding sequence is TGTGCTAGTGGTCCACCTTCAAGCGGGAGAAGTTGGGGCGGGAGCTACGAGCAGTACTTC.

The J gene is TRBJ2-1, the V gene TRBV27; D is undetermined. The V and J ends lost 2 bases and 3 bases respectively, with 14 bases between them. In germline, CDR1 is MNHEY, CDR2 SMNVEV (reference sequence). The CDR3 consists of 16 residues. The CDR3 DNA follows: TGTGCCAGCAGTTTACTTACGCGGAGAAACTACAATGAGCAGTTCTTC. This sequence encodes CASSLLTRRNYNEQFF.

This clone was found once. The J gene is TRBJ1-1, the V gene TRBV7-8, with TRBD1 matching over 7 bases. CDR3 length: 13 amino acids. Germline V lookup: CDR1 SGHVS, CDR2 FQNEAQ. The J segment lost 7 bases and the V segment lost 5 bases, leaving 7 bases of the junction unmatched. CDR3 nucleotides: TGTGCCAGCAGCCAGACAGGGTGGGTTGAAGCTTTCTTT. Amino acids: CASSQTGWVEAFF.

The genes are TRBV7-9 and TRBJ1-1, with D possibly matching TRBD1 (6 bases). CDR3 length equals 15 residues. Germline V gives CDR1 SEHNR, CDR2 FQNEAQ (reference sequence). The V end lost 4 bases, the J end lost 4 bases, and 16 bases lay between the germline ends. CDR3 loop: CASSSGVRGGTEAFF. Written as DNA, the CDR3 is TGTGCCAGCAGCTCCGGTGTAAGGGGGGGCACTGAAGCTTTCTTT.

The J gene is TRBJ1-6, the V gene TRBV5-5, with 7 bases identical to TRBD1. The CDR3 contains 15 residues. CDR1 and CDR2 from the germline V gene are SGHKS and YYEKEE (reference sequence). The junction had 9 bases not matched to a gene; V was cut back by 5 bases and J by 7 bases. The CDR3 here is CASSLFDRVNSPLHF. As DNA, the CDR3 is TGTGCCAGCAGTCTATTCGACAGGGTAAATTCACCCCTCCACTTT.